Described below is a single T cell receptor (beta chain) sequence and its context. PCR was performed a second time for 7 to 11 cycles using a sample-barcoded 5' primer and a J-beta primer mix. Via MiXCR, TCRdb re-called the 5' RACE reads, giving one row per CDR3 protein. The sample includes some 550,000 distinct CDR3 sequences, roughly 43% of them seen just once. The sample originates from a study of blood T cells in healthy people across ages. Germline CDR1 and CDR2: SGHKS and YYEKEE (reference sequence). The CDR3 runs to 15 residues. V was clipped by 6 bases and J by 1 base; unmatched bases: 6. This receptor was taken from a man older than 75 in good health. J is TRBJ2-2 and V is TRBV5-5; the match to TRBD1 covers 7 bases. The sample consisted of blood. The CDR3 loop is CASTLRDRNTGELFF. CDR3 sequence (DNA): TGTGCCAGCACCCTCCGGGACAGGAACACCGGGGAGCTGTTTTTT.